Below are 9 T cell receptor beta chains sequenced from a single sample in a study of Ad26.COV2.S vaccination and SARS-CoV-2 variants. Regarding treatment: some 20 received Ad26.COV2.S at low or high dose, single or two shots; several received placebo; per-sample allocation not given. The study sampled participants on day 63 after the first vaccine or placebo injection. The assay was immunoSEQ multiplex PCR, and TCRdb's table has in-frame clones only and misses some. Among around 340,000 clones, around 89% were seen once, and the ten largest hold around 6.4%. The material was peripheral blood, obtained in a trial of Ad26.COV2.S vaccine versus placebo. Receptor source: a person between 18 and 65 years old who received the Ad26.COV2.S COVID-19 vaccine or a placebo.

CDR3 DNA sequence: TGTGCCAGCAGTTTAGGAGGGGGCGCCTCTGGAAACACCATATATTTT. It is translated as CASSLGGGASGNTIYF. The chain recombines TRBV28 with TRBJ1-3, with 7 bases that match TRBD1. There are 16 residues in the CDR3. The trim removed 2 bases at V and 0 bases at J, leaving 4 bases unmatched. Per germline, CDR1 MDHEN and CDR2 SYDVKM.

The CDR3 DNA sequence: TGTGCCAGCTCACCCGGGACAGGGGAATACAATGAGCAGTTCTTC. Protein: CASSPGTGEYNEQFF. This chain links TRBV18 with TRBJ2-1; TRBD1 matches at 10 bases. Germline V CDR1 and CDR2: KGHSH, LQKENI. This CDR3 has 15 amino acids. Trimming cost V 3 bases and J 4 bases; bases outside gene matches: 3.

The CDR3 bases are TGTGCCAGCACCGGGGGACAAGAGACCCAGTACTTC. Protein: CASTGGQETQYF. The chain recombines TRBV18 with TRBJ2-5; D might be TRBD2 (6 bases). The germline gives CDR1 KGHSH, CDR2 LQKENI. Trimming removed 8 bases at V and 2 bases at J, with 9 bases between. CDR3 length: 12 amino acids.

This chain joins TRBV9 and TRBJ1-2; D not certain. Trimming pared 1 base from V and 5 bases from J, leaving 9 bases between. Germline V gene data show CDR1 as SGDLS and CDR2 as YYNGEE. The CDR3 runs 13 residues. The CDR3 loop is CASSVTPGYGYTF. DNA for the CDR3: TGTGCCAGCAGCGTAACCCCAGGTTATGGCTACACCTTC.

This chain uses TRBV7-2 with TRBJ1-4; maybe TRBD1 (6 bases). The CDR3 has 14 residues. Germline V CDR1 and CDR2: SGHTA, FQGNSA. With 4 bases removed from V and 11 bases from J, the gap between germline ends came to 17 bases. The chain's CDR3 is CASSSADSLWKLFF. The CDR3 DNA reads as TGTGCCAGCAGCTCGGCGGACAGCCTGTGGAAACTGTTTTTT.

This chain connects TRBV28 to TRBJ2-5, with 9 nucleotides matching TRBD1. This CDR3 spans 15 amino acids. CDR1 is MDHEN and CDR2 is SYDVKM in the germline V gene. V was pared by 5 bases and J by 4 bases, with 8 bases of the junction left unmatched. CDR3 residues: CASSTTGTGLETQYF. CDR3 coding DNA: TGTGCCAGCAGTACAACCGGGACAGGGTTAGAGACCCAGTACTTC.

The chain has TRBV6-5 and TRBJ2-7, with D perhaps TRBD1 (6 bases). V lost 6 bases and J lost 6, with 18 bases in between. CDR1 and CDR2 (germline): MNHEY, SVGAGI. The CDR3 loop spans 14 amino acids. This CDR3 is CASRGPGASSEQYF. DNA for the CDR3: TGTGCCAGCAGGGGGCCAGGGGCCTCAAGCGAGCAGTACTTC.

V usage is TRBV20-1 and J usage is TRBJ2-7; D remains unclear. With 6 bases removed from V and 4 bases from J, the gap between germline ends came to 10 bases. The CDR3 is 11 residues long. Germline V gene data show CDR1 as DFQATT and CDR2 as SNEGSKA (reference sequence). CDR3 sequence: CSAPDRYEQYF. The CDR3 DNA follows: TGCAGTGCCCCTGACCGATACGAGCAGTACTTC.

This clone was detected a few times. The rearrangement links TRBV5-4 to TRBJ1-2; TRBD1 matches at 9 bases. The germline V gene encodes CDR1 SGHNT and CDR2 YYREEE (reference sequence). V lost 4 bases to trimming and J lost 8 bases; unmatched junction nucleotides: 6. The CDR3 spans 13 residues. CDR3 residues: CASSPGQGLGYTF. The CDR3 bases are TGTGCCAGCAGCCCGGGACAGGGATTGGGCTACACCTTC.